The clone carrying this TCR beta chain was counted a few times. This specimen belongs to a study of molecular identifiers for immune sequencing clone quantification. One entry per CDR3 protein, called by TCRdb with MiXCR from the PCR reads. The repertoire has roughly 630,000 distinct CDR3 sequences, roughly 23% of them found once; the top ten carry 0.75% to 0.8%. With 7 bases clipped from V and 6 bases from J, the junction kept 11 bases outside the gene matches. The CDR3 covers 16 residues. Germline V lookup: CDR1 MNHEY, CDR2 SMNVEV (reference sequence). This clonotype originated in a human donor in good health. Some libraries in this study had Jurkat cell RNA spiked in. This chain connects TRBV27 to TRBJ2-7, with 14 positions matching TRBD2. Sequenced input: naive CD8+ T cells from blood, with Jurkat cell RNA spiked in. The subset denotes: FACS-sorted CD8+CD4-CCR7+CD45RA+ naive T cells. The CDR3 loop is CASISGTSGRGSEQYF. CDR3 nucleotide sequence: TGTGCCAGCATCAGCGGGACTAGCGGGAGAGGGTCCGAGCAGTACTTC.